This TCR beta chain emerged from a study of T-cell memory formation after mild COVID-19. Study as a whole: The study found TCR clusters largely donor specific. Study outcomes and limitations: The second-wave clones peaking on day 37 were not confirmed as SARS-CoV-2-specific. Memory sampled before infection contained some responding clones, suggesting cross-reactive memory joined.

A word on this clonotype: The antigen remains undetermined.

Looked up from germline, CDR1 is SSHAT and CDR2 is FNYEAQ (reference sequence). The CDR3 loop spans 16 amino acids. The V end lost 5 bases, the J end lost 5 bases, and 22 bases lay between the germline ends. TCRdb reprocessed the 5' RACE reads via MiXCR and lists one record per CDR3 protein. The sample lists about 350,000 distinct CDR3 sequences; approximately 13% were seen once. Sample: PBMCs or a T cell subset sorted from them (not recorded which). The clonotype comes from a young man who had mild COVID-19 (a few samples of this study predate the infection). Cell type and time point are not known. V and J are TRBV7-7 and TRBJ2-7; unclear D gene. In DNA form, the CDR3 reads TGTGCCAGCAGCAAACCGCGCCCAGCAGAAGAAAACGAGCAGTACTTC. Its translation is CASSKPRPAEENEQYF.